The rows below give T cell receptor beta chains drawn from one sample of a study of T-cell memory formation after mild COVID-19. TCRdb ran MiXCR on the 5' RACE reads and lists one entry per CDR3 protein. The sample has around 500,000 distinct CDR3 sequences; about 20% are singletons. Sample: PBMCs or a T cell subset sorted from them (not recorded which). The origin of the receptors is an adult woman who had mild COVID-19 (a few samples of this study predate the infection). Cell type and time point are not known. CDR3s include the opening cysteine and the closing phenylalanine or tryptophan. Fields, in order: J gene, V gene, CDR3 protein.

TRBJ2-3	TRBV5-4	CASSLVGGAPAGSTDTQYF
TRBJ2-7	TRBV29-1	CSVYLNEQYF
TRBJ1-2	TRBV20-1	CSGAPIGISNYGYTF
TRBJ2-7	TRBV7-8	CASTLPVAGTDEQYF
TRBJ2-7	TRBV6-2/TRBV6-3	CASSRGGGYEQYF
TRBJ2-5	TRBV3-1	CASSQNARAEETQYF
TRBJ1-1	TRBV5-1	CASCKDNMNTEAFF
TRBJ2-7	TRBV4-1	CASSLIYSTSSYEQYF
TRBJ1-4	TRBV20-1	CSALVRTGLNEKLFF
TRBJ2-7	TRBV9	CASSGDRAPYEQYF
TRBJ2-2	TRBV24-1	CATSDLRLAGDSGELFF
TRBJ1-1	TRBV15	CATSREDFETPPEAFF
TRBJ1-4	TRBV4-2	CASSADSDEKLFF
TRBJ2-3	TRBV7-9	CASSLALGTGTGNTDTQYF
TRBJ2-5	TRBV6-6	CASSRSVGETQYF
TRBJ1-6	TRBV19	CASSTGQVGNSPLHF
TRBJ2-7	TRBV6-1	CATGSIAGASYEQYF
TRBJ2-1	TRBV12-5	CASGLVQGGYNEQFF
TRBJ2-5	TRBV9	CASSVTGRETQYF
TRBJ2-2	TRBV6-5	CASRGVVGSSGELFF
TRBJ2-1	TRBV5-6	CASSLAVLEFYNEQFF
TRBJ1-1	TRBV27	CASSLFWTQEYTEAFF
TRBJ2-7	TRBV27	CASSLRRHSYEQYF
TRBJ2-7	TRBV6-2/TRBV6-3	CASSPPGQGYYEQYF
TRBJ2-2	TRBV7-6	CASSTTSGRWGELFF
TRBJ1-2	TRBV3-1	CASSQYLGQGNYGYTF
TRBJ2-1	TRBV6-1	CASRGGIYNEQFF
TRBJ2-3	TRBV2	CASTQVPNTQYF
TRBJ1-1	TRBV3-1	CASSQDGIRIEAFF
TRBJ2-1	TRBV7-3	CASSTQRGVKFF
TRBJ2-7	TRBV9	CASNPGGRAYEQYF
TRBJ1-2	TRBV29-1	CSIQGNYGYTF
TRBJ2-1	TRBV12-3/TRBV12-4	CASSLVGQGARYNEQFF
TRBJ1-1	TRBV3-1	CASSQILRNTEAFF
TRBJ2-1	TRBV2	CASRLAGGGNEQFF
TRBJ2-1	TRBV2	CASRNRGGSYNEQFF
TRBJ1-1	TRBV9	CASSALHGNTEAFF
TRBJ1-2	TRBV3-1	CASSDTRGMAGNYGYTF
TRBJ1-5	TRBV4-1	CASSQVGTRDQPQHF
TRBJ2-7	TRBV7-2	CASSMDSLSYEQYF
TRBJ2-1	TRBV7-8	CASSLTAGGPFWAKYNEQFF
TRBJ2-3	TRBV7-6	CASSLAAAGLTDTQYF
TRBJ2-5	TRBV5-6	CASSLRLNLAGNQETQYF
TRBJ2-3	TRBV5-1	CASSLALLGQSTDTQYF
TRBJ2-4	TRBV11-2	CASSFTTAPKNIQYF
TRBJ1-2	TRBV9	CASSVSQGGGYGYTF
TRBJ1-1	TRBV12-3/TRBV12-4	CASTPGQGAAFF
TRBJ1-4	TRBV28	CASRTGGGDEKLFF
TRBJ1-5	TRBV4-1	CASSQGTLWQGANYSNQPQHF
TRBJ1-2	TRBV28	CASSTYRGRRARGYGYTF
TRBJ2-3	TRBV5-4	CASSSRVDDTQYF
TRBJ1-1	TRBV20-1	CSAEDRVLNTEAFF